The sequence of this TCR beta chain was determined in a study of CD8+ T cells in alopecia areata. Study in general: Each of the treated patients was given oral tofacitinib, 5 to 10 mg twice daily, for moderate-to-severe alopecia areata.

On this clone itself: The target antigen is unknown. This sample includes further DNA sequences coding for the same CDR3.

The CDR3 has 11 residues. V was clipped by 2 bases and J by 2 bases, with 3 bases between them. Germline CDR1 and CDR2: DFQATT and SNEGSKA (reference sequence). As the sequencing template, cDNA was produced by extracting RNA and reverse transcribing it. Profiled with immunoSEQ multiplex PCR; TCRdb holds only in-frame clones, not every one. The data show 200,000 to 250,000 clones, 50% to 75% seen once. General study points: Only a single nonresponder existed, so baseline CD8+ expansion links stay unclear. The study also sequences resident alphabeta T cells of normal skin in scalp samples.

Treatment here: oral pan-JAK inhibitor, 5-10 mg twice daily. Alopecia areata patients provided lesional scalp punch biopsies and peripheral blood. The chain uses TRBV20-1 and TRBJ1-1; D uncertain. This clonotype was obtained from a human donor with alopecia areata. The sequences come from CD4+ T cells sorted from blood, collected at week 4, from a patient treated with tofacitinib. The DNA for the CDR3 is TGCAGTGCTAGACAAAACACTGAAGCTTTCTTT. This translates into CSARQNTEAFF.